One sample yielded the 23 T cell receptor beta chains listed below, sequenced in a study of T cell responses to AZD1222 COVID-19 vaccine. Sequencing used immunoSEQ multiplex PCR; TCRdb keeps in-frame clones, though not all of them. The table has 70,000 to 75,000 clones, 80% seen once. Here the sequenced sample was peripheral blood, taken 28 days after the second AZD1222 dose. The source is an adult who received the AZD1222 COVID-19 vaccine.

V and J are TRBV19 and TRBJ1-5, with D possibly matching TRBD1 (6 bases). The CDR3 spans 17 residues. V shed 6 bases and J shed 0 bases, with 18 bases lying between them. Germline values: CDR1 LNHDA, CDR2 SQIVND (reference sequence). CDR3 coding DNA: TGTGCCAGTAGGGGGACACCCGGCTACTATAGCAATCAGCCCCAGCATTTT. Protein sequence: CASRGTPGYYSNQPQHF.

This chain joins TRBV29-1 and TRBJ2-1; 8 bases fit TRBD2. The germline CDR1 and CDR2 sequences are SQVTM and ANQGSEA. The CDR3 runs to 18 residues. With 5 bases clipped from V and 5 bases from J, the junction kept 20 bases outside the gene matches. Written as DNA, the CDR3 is TGCAGCGTTTTGGCCCCCTTGGTGGCGGGGGGTGGGAACAATGAGCAGTTCTTC. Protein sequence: CSVLAPLVAGGGNNEQFF.

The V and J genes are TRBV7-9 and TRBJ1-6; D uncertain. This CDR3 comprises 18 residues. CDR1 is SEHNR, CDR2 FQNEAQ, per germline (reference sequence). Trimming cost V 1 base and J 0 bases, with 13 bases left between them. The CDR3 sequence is CASSLETRLGSYNSPLHF. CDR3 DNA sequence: TGTGCCAGCAGCTTAGAAACCCGTCTGGGCTCCTATAATTCACCCCTCCACTTT.

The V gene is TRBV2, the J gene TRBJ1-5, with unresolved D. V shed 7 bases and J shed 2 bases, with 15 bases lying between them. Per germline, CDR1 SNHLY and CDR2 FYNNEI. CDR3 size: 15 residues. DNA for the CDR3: TGTGCCAGCACCCCGGGTCGAAGGGGCAATCAGCCCCAGCATTTT. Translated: CASTPGRRGNQPQHF.

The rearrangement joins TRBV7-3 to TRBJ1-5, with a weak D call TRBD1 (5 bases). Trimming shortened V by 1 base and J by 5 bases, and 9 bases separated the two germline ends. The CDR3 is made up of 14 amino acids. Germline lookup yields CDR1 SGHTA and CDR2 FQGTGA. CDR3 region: CASSLNGGDQPQHF. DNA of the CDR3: TGTGCCAGCAGCTTAAATGGGGGAGATCAGCCCCAGCATTTT.

The CDR3 here is CASSLKSFRADQPQHF. DNA of the CDR3: TGTGCCAGCAGTTTAAAGTCGTTCAGGGCAGATCAGCCCCAGCATTTT. The chain recombines TRBV28 with TRBJ1-5, with TRBD1 as a possible D gene (5 bases). Trimming cost V 2 bases and J 5 bases, with 16 bases left between them. Germline loops: CDR1 MDHEN, CDR2 SYDVKM. The CDR3 has 16 amino acids.

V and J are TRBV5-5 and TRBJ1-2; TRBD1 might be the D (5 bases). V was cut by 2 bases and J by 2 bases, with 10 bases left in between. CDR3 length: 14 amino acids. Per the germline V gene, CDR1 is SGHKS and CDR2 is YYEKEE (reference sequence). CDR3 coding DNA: TGTGCCAGCAGCTTCGGACAAAACAACTATGGCTACACCTTC. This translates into CASSFGQNNYGYTF.

CDR3 nucleotides: TGTGCCAGCAGCCTCTGGGAGACCCAGTACTTC. Its translation is CASSLWETQYF. This chain uses TRBV2 with TRBJ2-5; D gene unclear. With 6 bases removed from V and 5 bases from J, the gap between germline ends came to 7 bases. Germline V lookup: CDR1 SNHLY, CDR2 FYNNEI. This CDR3 has 11 amino acids.

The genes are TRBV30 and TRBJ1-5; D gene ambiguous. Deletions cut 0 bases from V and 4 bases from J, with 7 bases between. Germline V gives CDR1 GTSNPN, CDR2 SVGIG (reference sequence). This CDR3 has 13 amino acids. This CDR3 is CAWSVNRNQPQHF. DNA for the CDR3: TGTGCCTGGAGTGTCAACAGAAATCAGCCCCAGCATTTT.

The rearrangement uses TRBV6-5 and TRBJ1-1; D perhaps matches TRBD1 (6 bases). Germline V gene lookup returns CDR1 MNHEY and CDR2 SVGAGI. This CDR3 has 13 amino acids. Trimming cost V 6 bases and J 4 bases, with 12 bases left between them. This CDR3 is CASRGRGITEAFF. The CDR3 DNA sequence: TGTGCCAGCAGGGGCAGGGGTATCACTGAAGCTTTCTTT.

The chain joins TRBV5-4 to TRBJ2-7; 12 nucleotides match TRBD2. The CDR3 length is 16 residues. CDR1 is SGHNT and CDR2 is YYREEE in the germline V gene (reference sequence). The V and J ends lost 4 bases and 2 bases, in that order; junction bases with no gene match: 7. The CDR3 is CASSRRGLAGTYEQYF. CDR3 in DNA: TGTGCCAGCAGCCGGAGGGGACTAGCGGGTACCTACGAGCAGTACTTC.

The CDR3 reads CASSRGLAGGNTGELFF. The CDR3 DNA reads as TGTGCCAGTAGTAGGGGACTAGCGGGAGGAAACACCGGGGAGCTGTTTTTT. V gene TRBV19 combines with J gene TRBJ2-2; TRBD2 aligns across 15 bases. The junction had 2 bases not matched to a gene; V was cut back by 4 bases and J by 2 bases. Looked up from germline, CDR1 is LNHDA and CDR2 is SQIVND (reference sequence). The CDR3 covers 17 residues.

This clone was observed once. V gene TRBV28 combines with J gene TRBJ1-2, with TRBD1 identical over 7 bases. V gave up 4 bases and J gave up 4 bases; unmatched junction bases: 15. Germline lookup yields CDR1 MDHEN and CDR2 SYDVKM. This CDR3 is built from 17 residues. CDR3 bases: TGTGCCAGCAGTTCTATAACCGGGACAGCCCGTTCCTATGGCTACACCTTC. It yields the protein CASSSITGTARSYGYTF.

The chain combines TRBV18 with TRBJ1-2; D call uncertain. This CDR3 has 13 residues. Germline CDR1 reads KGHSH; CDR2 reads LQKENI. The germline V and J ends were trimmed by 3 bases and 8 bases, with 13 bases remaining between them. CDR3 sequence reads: CASSPRGGGGYTF. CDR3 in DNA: TGTGCCAGCTCACCCCGGGGAGGCGGCGGCTACACCTTC.

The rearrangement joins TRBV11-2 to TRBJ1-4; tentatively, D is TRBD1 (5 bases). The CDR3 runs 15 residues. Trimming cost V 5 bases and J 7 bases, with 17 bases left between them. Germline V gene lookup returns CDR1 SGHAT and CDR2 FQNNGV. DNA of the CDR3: TGTGCCAGCAGCCCGCGGGACGGCTCGGGTGAAAAACTGTTTTTT. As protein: CASSPRDGSGEKLFF.

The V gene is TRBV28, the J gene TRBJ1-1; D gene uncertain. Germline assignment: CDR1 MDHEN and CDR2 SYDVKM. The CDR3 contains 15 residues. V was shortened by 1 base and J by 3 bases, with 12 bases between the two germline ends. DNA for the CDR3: TGTGCCAGCAGTTTATACGCGTCCCCCGACACTGAAGCTTTCTTT. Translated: CASSLYASPDTEAFF.

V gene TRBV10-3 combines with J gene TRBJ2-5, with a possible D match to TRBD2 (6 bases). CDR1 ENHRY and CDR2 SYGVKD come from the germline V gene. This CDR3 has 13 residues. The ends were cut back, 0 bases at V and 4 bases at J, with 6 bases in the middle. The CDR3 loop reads CAISESEGETQYF. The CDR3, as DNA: TGTGCCATCAGTGAGTCGGAGGGAGAGACCCAGTACTTC.

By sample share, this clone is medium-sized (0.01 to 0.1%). The CDR3 loop is CASSGDLGPEAFF. DNA for the CDR3: TGTGCCAGCAGCGGGGACCTAGGTCCTGAAGCTTTCTTT. The chain has TRBV7-8 and TRBJ1-1, with D maybe TRBD1 (5 bases). The CDR3 consists of 13 residues. CDR1 is SGHVS and CDR2 is FQNEAQ in the germline V gene. V was pared by 5 bases and J by 6 bases, with 13 bases between.

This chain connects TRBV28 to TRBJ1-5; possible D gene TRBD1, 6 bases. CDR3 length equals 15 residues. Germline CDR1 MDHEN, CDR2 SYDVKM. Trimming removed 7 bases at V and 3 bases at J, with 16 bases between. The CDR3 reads CASTKERGSNQPQHF. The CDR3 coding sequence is TGTGCCAGCACCAAAGAGAGGGGGTCCAATCAGCCCCAGCATTTT.

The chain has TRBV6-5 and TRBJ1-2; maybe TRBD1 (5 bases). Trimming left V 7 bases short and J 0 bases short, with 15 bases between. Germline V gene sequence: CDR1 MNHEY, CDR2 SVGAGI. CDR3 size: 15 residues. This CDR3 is CASKPGTDSNYGYTF. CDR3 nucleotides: TGTGCCAGCAAACCCGGGACGGACTCTAACTATGGCTACACCTTC.

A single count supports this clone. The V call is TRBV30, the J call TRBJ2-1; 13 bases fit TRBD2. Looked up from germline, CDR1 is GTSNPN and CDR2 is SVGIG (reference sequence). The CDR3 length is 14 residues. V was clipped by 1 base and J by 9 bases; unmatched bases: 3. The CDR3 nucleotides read TGTGCCTGGAGTGGACTAGCGGGAGGCGGTGAGCAGTTCTTC. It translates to CAWSGLAGGGEQFF.

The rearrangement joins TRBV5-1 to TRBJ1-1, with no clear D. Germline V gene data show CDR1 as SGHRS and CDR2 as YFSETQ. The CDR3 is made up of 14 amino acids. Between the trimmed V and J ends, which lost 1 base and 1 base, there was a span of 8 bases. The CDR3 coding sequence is TGCGCCAGCAGCTTGTTACTCTGGAACACTGAAGCTTTCTTT. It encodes CASSLLLWNTEAFF.

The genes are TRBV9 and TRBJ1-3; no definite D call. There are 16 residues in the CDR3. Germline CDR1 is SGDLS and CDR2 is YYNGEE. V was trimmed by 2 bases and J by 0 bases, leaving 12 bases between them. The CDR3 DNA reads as TGTGCCAGCAGCGTCCTACAAGGGAACTCTGGAAACACCATATATTTT. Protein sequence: CASSVLQGNSGNTIYF. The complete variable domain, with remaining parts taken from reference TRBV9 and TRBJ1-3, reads DSGVTQTPKHLITATGQRVTLRCSPRSGDLSVYWYQQSLDQGLQFLIQYYNGEERAKGNILERFSAQQFPDLHSELNLSSLELGDSALYFCASSVLQGNSGNTIYFGEGSWLTVV.